This T cell receptor (beta chain) is from a study of cytomegalovirus exposure and HLA in healthy donors. Study-wide context: Sequencing of 150 million to 200 million T cells in an earlier analysis found approximately 120 million unique TCR beta sequences. Notes on the study in general: Earlier analysis looked at TCR beta V segments, and most were productive about 87% or about 30% of the time. TCR beta sequences reportedly predicted most subjects' HLA-A and HLA-B alleles accurately.

This CDR3 comprises 14 residues. The germline V gene has CDR1 SGHRS and CDR2 YFSETQ. V was pared by 0 bases and J by 5 bases, with 10 bases between. This clone was seen once. As yet, its antigen is unknown. Use of 60 Vbeta and 13 Jbeta primers characterized the PCR. Some clones are missing from TCRdb's copy, which holds only in-frame ones; the method was immunoSEQ multiplex PCR. The repertoire holds over 100,000 clones, with around nine tenths as singletons. The sequenced material came from PBMCs. The sequence derives from a woman aged 25 to 39 in good health and CMV-seronegative. The chain joins TRBV5-1 to TRBJ2-3, with a weak D call TRBD2 (5 bases). The CDR3, as DNA: TGCGCCAGCAGCTTGGAATCGGGGAGAGATACGCAGTATTTT. Translating gives CASSLESGRDTQYF.